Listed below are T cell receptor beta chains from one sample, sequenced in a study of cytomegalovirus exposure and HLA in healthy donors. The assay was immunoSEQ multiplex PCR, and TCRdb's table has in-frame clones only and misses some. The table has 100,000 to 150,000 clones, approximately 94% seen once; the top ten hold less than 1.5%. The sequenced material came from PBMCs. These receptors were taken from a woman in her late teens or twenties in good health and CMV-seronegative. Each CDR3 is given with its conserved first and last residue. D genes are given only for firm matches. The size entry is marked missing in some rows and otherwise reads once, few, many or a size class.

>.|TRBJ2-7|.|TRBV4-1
TGCGCCAGCAGCCAAGGACACCTGAGCTCCTACGAGCAGTACTTC
CASSQGHLSSYEQYF
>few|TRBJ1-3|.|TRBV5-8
TGTGCCAGCTTAGGGGCAGTTTTTGGAAACACCATATATTTT
CASLGAVFGNTIYF
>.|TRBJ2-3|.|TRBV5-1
TGCGCCAGCAGCGACAGGCGAGGCACAGATACGCAGTATTTT
CASSDRRGTDTQYF
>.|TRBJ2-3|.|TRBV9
TGTGCCAGCAGCTTGAGCGAAGCGCATACAGATACGCAGTATTTT
CASSLSEAHTDTQYF
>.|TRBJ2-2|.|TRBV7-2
TGTGCCAGCAGCCCACGCGGGCGTACCGGGGAGCTGTTTTTT
CASSPRGRTGELFF
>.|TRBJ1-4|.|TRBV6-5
TGTGCCAGCAGAGCGGGGGATGAGGAAAAACTGTTTTTT
CASRAGDEEKLFF
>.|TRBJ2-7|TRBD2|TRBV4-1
TGCGCCAGCAGCCAATCTAGCGGGAGGAGCAACGAGCAGTACTTC
CASSQSSGRSNEQYF
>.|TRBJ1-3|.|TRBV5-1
TGCGCCAGCAGCCCGGGGTTATCTGGAAACACCATATATTTT
CASSPGLSGNTIYF
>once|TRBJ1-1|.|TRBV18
TGTGCCAGCTCACCACCGACAGTTAACGAAGCTTTCTTT
CASSPPTVNEAFF
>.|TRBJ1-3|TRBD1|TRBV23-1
TGCGCCAGCAGTTCCTCCGGGACAGGGCGAAACACCATATATTTT
CASSSSGTGRNTIYF
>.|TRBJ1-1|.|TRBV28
TGTGCCAGCAGTTTAAACCAGGGAGCTTTCTTT
CASSLNQGAFF
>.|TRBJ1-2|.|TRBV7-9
TGTGCCAGCAGCTTCCTCAGGGCGAAGGGTGATAGCTACACCTTC
CASSFLRAKGDSYTF
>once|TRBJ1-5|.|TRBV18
TGTGCCAGCTCCCCGGGAAGCAATCAGCCCCAGCATTTT
CASSPGSNQPQHF
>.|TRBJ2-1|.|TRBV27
TGTGCCAGCAGGCTAGGGGGCGGGAGGTCAGGATTCAATGAGCAGTTCTTC
CASRLGGGRSGFNEQFF
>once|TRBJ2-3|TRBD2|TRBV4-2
TGTGCCAGCAGCCAAGATCAAGTAGCGGGGGGATTAGTATATACGCAGTATTTT
CASSQDQVAGGLVYTQYF
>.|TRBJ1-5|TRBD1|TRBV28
TGTGCCAGCAGTTATCAGGGGGAGAGCAATCAGCCCCAGCATTTT
CASSYQGESNQPQHF
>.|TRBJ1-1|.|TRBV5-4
TGTGCCAGCAGCCCCGGCCCCAGGGCTGAAGCTTTCTTT
CASSPGPRAEAFF
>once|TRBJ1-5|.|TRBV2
TGTGCCAGCAGTGGAAGACAGGCCCAAATCAGCCCCCAGCATTTT
CASSGRQAQISPQHF
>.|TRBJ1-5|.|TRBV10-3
TGTGCCATCAGGGCACAGGAGGGGCAGCCCCAGCATTTT
CAIRAQEGQPQHF
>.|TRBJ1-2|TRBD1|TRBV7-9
TGTGCCAGCAGCGCGGACAGGGGGATAGGCTACACCTTC
CASSADRGIGYTF
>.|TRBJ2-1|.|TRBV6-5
TGTGCCAGCAGCCAGGACTCCTACAATGAGCAGTTCTTC
CASSQDSYNEQFF
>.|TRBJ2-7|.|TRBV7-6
TGTGCCAGCAGCTTACAGGAGGGAACCTACGAGCAGTACTTC
CASSLQEGTYEQYF
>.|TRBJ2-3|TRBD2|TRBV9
TGTGCCAGCTCTGCAACCCGGACTAGCGTCACAGATACGCAGTATTTT
CASSATRTSVTDTQYF
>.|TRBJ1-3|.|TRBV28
TGTGCCAGCAGCCCCGGACAGTCTTCTGGAAACACCATATATTTT
CASSPGQSSGNTIYF
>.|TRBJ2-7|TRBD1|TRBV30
TGTGCCTGGAGTGAGACAGGGATCCTTTGGGAGCAGTACTTC
CAWSETGILWEQYF
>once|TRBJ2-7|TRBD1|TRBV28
TGTGCCAGCCGCGCCGGGACAGGGGCCAACGAGCAGTACTTC
CASRAGTGANEQYF
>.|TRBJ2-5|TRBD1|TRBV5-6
TGTGCCAGCAGCCCCGGACAGGGGGCTATGGAGACCCAGTACTTC
CASSPGQGAMETQYF